These T cell receptor beta chains were read from a single sample in a study of OX40 agonist ivuxolimab in advanced cancers. Assay used: immunoSEQ multiplex PCR; TCRdb lists only in-frame clones, some missing. Among about 69,000 clones listed, roughly 89% were seen once. The sample was CD4+ or CD8+ T cells sorted from blood, taken in a trial of the OX40 agonist ivuxolimab. Source of these receptors: an adult with an advanced solid tumor such as melanoma, head and neck, liver or kidney cancer. The CDR3 runs from the conserved cysteine through the conserved F or W. D genes are given only for firm matches. Clone size is stated in some rows and not others, as once, few, many or a class when expanded.

d_call j_call clone_size v_call cdr3_nt cdr3_aa
TRBD1 TRBJ1-2 . TRBV4-3 TGCGCCAGCAGCCAGAGACAGGGTTATGGCTACACCTTC CASSQRQGYGYTF
. TRBJ1-2 few TRBV5-1 TGCGCCAGCAGCAGGGGGGAGAGCTATGGCTACACCTTC CASSRGESYGYTF
TRBD1 TRBJ2-2 . TRBV10-3 TGTGCCACCAGGGGGCAGGGGGCCGGGGAGCTGTTTTTT CATRGQGAGELFF
. TRBJ2-3 once TRBV6-5 TGTGCCAGCAGTTACGCAGACACGGGGGAGACGCAGTATTTT CASSYADTGETQYF
. TRBJ2-7 . TRBV7-2 TGTGCCAGCAGCCCCCAAACTGTCAGTCTCGAGCAGTACTTC CASSPQTVSLEQYF
. TRBJ2-3 . TRBV27 TGTGCCAGCAGTTTCTTCCCCAGCACAGATACGCAGTATTTT CASSFFPSTDTQYF
. TRBJ2-3 . TRBV7-9 TGTGCCAGCAGCTTAATCGGCCAAATCACAGATACGCAGTATTTT CASSLIGQITDTQYF
. TRBJ2-5 . TRBV30 TGTGCCTGGAGTCCCGGCCTAACGGCGACCCAGTACTTC CAWSPGLTATQYF
TRBD1 TRBJ2-7 . TRBV28 TGTGCCAGTAAAGACAGGGCCCCCTACGAGCAGTACTTC CASKDRAPYEQYF
TRBD2 TRBJ2-1 medium-sized TRBV2 TGTGCCAGCAGTGACCAGCGGGGGTACAATGAGCAGTTCTTC CASSDQRGYNEQFF
TRBD1 TRBJ2-1 once TRBV6-5 TGTGCCAGCAGTTACATGACAGGGTCCGATGAGCAGTTCTTC CASSYMTGSDEQFF
. TRBJ1-1 . TRBV15 TGTGCCACCAGCAGAGATATGCGGGACACTGAAGCTTTCTTT CATSRDMRDTEAFF
. TRBJ2-3 . TRBV7-3 TGTGCCAGCAGCTTAACACCTTCCCCAGATACGCAGTATTTT CASSLTPSPDTQYF
. TRBJ1-5 . TRBV28 TGTGCCAGCAGTACAGGGTCAACGCAGCCCCAGCATTTT CASSTGSTQPQHF
. TRBJ1-5 . TRBV19 TGTGCCAGTAGACGGGACCCTAATCAGCCCCAGCATTTT CASRRDPNQPQHF
TRBD1 TRBJ2-7 . TRBV6-5 TGTGCCAGCAGAAAAGGGACAGGTGGCCACGAGCAGTACTTC CASRKGTGGHEQYF
. TRBJ1-4 . TRBV6-1 TGTGCCAGCAGTGAACCAGGCGGCCGGGGTGAAAAACTGTTTTTT CASSEPGGRGEKLFF
. TRBJ1-4 . TRBV23-1 TGCGCCAGCAGTCAATCGACTTCGGACGGCGGAAATGAAAAACTGTTTTTT CASSQSTSDGGNEKLFF
. TRBJ1-2 . TRBV18 TGTGCCAGCTCCGACCCCAACTATGGCTACACCTTC CASSDPNYGYTF
. TRBJ2-2 . TRBV27 TGTGCCAGCAGTTTACGGGACCTATACACCGGGGAGCTGTTTTTT CASSLRDLYTGELFF
TRBD1 TRBJ1-4 . TRBV15 TGTGCCACCAGCAGACCAGGACAGGGGCCAGGTGAAAAACTGTTTTTT CATSRPGQGPGEKLFF
TRBD2 TRBJ2-7 . TRBV5-5 TGTGCCAGCAGCTTGGCCTTACTAGCGGGAGACGAGCAGTACTTC CASSLALLAGDEQYF
. TRBJ1-4 . TRBV30 TGTGCCTGGAGACGGGCCCTAGGCGGAAAACTGTTTTTT CAWRRALGGKLFF
. TRBJ1-1 . TRBV6-1 TGTGCCAGCAGTGGAACAGGGATCACTGAAGCTTTCTTT CASSGTGITEAFF
. TRBJ1-4 once TRBV28 TGTGCCAGCGGTCCCCAACGAGAAAAACTGTTTTTT CASGPQREKLFF
TRBD1 TRBJ2-7 . TRBV6-1 TGTGCCAGCAGCGATGGACAGGGACTTTACGAGCAGTACTTC CASSDGQGLYEQYF
. TRBJ2-2 . TRBV28 TGTGCCAGCAGTTATCCTCACCGGGAGCTGTTTTTT CASSYPHRELFF
TRBD1 TRBJ1-1 . TRBV5-3 TGTGCCAGCAGCCTGACAGGGGCGGGCACTGAAGCTTTCTTT CASSLTGAGTEAFF
. TRBJ2-7 . TRBV7-3 TGTGCCAGCAGTCGGAACCCCGGATACGAGCAGTACTTC CASSRNPGYEQYF
. TRBJ1-2 . TRBV19 TGTGCCAGTAGTATAGGCCACGGGGGCTACACCTTC CASSIGHGGYTF
TRBD1 TRBJ1-2 . TRBV19 TGTGCCAGTACCCAAGGGACAGGAGCTAACTATGGCTACACCTTC CASTQGTGANYGYTF
. TRBJ1-2 . TRBV5-6 TGTGCCAGCAGCTCGGTCGGGGGCGACTATGGCTACACCTTC CASSSVGGDYGYTF
. TRBJ2-7 once TRBV7-8 TGTGCCAGCAGCTCCAGACCCGGGACCCCCCATCAGGAGCAGTACTTC CASSSRPGTPHQEQYF
TRBD1 TRBJ2-2 . TRBV28 TGTGCCAGCAGTCCGGTCCTACAGGGGGCAGTCGACGGGGAGCTGTTTTTT CASSPVLQGAVDGELFF
. TRBJ2-1 . TRBV9 TGTGCCAGCAGCGTAGATAGCACAGGGATTACGGGTGAGCAGTTCTTC CASSVDSTGITGEQFF
. TRBJ1-1 . TRBV5-1 TGCGCCAGCAGCTTGGTTGTGGGGAACACTGAAGCTTTCTTT CASSLVVGNTEAFF
TRBD1 TRBJ2-5 . TRBV7-2 TGTGCCAGCAGCTCACGGACAGGGATGCTCCAAGAGACCCAGTACTTC CASSSRTGMLQETQYF
. TRBJ2-3 . TRBV7-9 TGTGCCAGCAGCTTAGACGGTTGGGATACGCAGTATTTT CASSLDGWDTQYF
TRBD1 TRBJ1-3 . TRBV5-6 TGTGCCAGCAGCACTAGGACAGGGGGAAAAAGAAACACCATATATTTT CASSTRTGGKRNTIYF
. TRBJ2-5 . TRBV28 TGTGCCAGCAGCCTACCCAGGGTAATACCGGGAGAGACCCAGTACTTC CASSLPRVIPGETQYF
. TRBJ2-5 . TRBV5-6 TGTGCCAGCAGCTTGGACTCTCAAGAGACCCAGTACTTC CASSLDSQETQYF
. TRBJ1-4 . TRBV30 TGTGCCTGGAGGACAGAAGAAAAACTGTTTTTT CAWRTEEKLFF
TRBD1 TRBJ1-2 . TRBV6-5 TGTGCCAGCAGCCGACAGGGGGAAGGCTACACCTTC CASSRQGEGYTF
TRBD1 TRBJ1-2 . TRBV29-1 TGCAGCGTTGGGACAGGGGGAGATGGCTACACCTTC CSVGTGGDGYTF
TRBD1 TRBJ1-2 . TRBV29-1 TGCAGCGTTCTACTAACCGACAGGGCCTTCACCTTC CSVLLTDRAFTF